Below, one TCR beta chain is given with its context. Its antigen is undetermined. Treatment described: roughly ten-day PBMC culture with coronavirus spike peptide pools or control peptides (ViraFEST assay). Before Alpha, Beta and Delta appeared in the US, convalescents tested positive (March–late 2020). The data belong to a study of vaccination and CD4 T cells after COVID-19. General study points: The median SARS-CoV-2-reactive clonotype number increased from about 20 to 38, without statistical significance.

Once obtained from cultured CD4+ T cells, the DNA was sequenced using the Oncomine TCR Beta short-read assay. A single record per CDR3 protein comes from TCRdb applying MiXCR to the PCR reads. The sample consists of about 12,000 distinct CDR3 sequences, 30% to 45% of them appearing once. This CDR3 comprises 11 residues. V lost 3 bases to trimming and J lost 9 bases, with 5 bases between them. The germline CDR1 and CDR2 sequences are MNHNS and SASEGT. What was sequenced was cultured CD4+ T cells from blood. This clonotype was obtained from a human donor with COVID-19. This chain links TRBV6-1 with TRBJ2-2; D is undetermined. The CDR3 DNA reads TGTGCCAGCAGTGAGGCACGGGAGCTGTTTTTT. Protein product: CASSEARELFF.